These 3 T cell receptor beta chains were sequenced from one sample in a study of molecular identifiers for immune sequencing clone quantification. From the PCR reads, TCRdb called clonotypes with MiXCR, one entry per CDR3 protein. The repertoire has fewer than 75,000 distinct CDR3 sequences, around a sixth of them found once; the top ten carry 1.3% to 1.5%. Sequencing was performed on naive CD8+ T cells from blood, with Jurkat cell RNA spiked in. Regarding subset: FACS-sorted CD8+CD4-CCR7+CD45RA+ naive T cells. The receptors shown here come from a human donor in good health. Some libraries in this study had Jurkat cell RNA spiked in.

This clonotype was picked up many times. This chain joins TRBV12-3 or TRBV12-4 and TRBJ2-3, with unresolved D. CDR3 length: 13 amino acids. Trimming took off 3 bases at V and 0 bases at J, with 4 bases between the two ends. CDR3 sequence (DNA): TGTGCCAGCAGTTTCGACAGCACAGATACGCAGTATTTT. Translation: CASSFDSTDTQYF.

This clonotype was recorded at least ten times. The V and J genes are TRBV20-1 and TRBJ2-7; maybe TRBD1 (6 bases). Germline assignment: CDR1 DFQATT and CDR2 SNEGSKA (reference sequence). This CDR3 has 13 amino acids. The germline V and J ends were trimmed by 3 bases and 0 bases, with 9 bases remaining between them. The CDR3 reads CSASGQSSYEQYF. DNA of the CDR3: TGCAGTGCTAGCGGACAGAGCTCCTACGAGCAGTACTTC.

This clonotype was counted at least ten times. The chain couples TRBV7-9 to TRBJ2-7; no definite D call. CDR1 and CDR2 (germline): SEHNR, FQNEAQ (reference sequence). V was cut by 8 bases and J by 5 bases, with 16 bases left in between. This CDR3 is 13 amino acids long. This CDR3 is CASLAPFGNEQYF. DNA for the CDR3: TGTGCCAGCCTGGCCCCTTTTGGAAACGAGCAGTACTTC.